The next 29 T cell receptor beta chains were all read from a single sample in a study of blood T cell repertoires in COVID-19. Using immunoSEQ multiplex PCR, the repertoire was profiled, and TCRdb retains in-frame clones only, with some absent. The data contain 100,000 to 150,000 clones, approximately 90% of them singletons. Input material: peripheral blood. Receptor source: a man aged 45 to 65 with acute or convalescent COVID-19.

To note about this clone: Other DNA sequences in the sample encode the same CDR3. This chain joins TRBV9 and TRBJ2-3, with no clear D. This CDR3 has 14 amino acids. The V gene's germline CDR1 is SGDLS and CDR2 YYNGEE. Trimming cost V 0 bases and J 1 base, with 6 bases left between them. The CDR3 is CASSVVSGTDTQYF. CDR3 nucleotides: TGTGCCAGCAGCGTAGTTTCAGGCACAGATACGCAGTATTTT.

The chain links TRBV5-1 to TRBJ1-1; D is ambiguous. There are 15 residues in the CDR3. Trimming stripped 0 bases from V and 6 bases from J, with 15 bases between. From germline, CDR1 is SGHRS and CDR2 YFSETQ. The CDR3 region has the DNA TGCGCCAGCAGCTTGGTAGCGGGAAGTCCCGCTGAAGCTTTCTTT. It is translated as CASSLVAGSPAEAFF.

This sequence joins TRBV5-4 and TRBJ1-2; D unresolved. The germline gives CDR1 SGHNT, CDR2 YYREEE (reference sequence). Between the trimmed V and J ends, which lost 4 bases and 7 bases, there was a span of 14 bases. The CDR3 runs 13 residues. The CDR3: CASSLSAAGGYTF. The CDR3 bases are TGTGCCAGCAGCCTCTCCGCGGCCGGTGGCTACACCTTC.

The V and J genes are TRBV11-1 and TRBJ1-1; D possibly corresponds to TRBD1 (6 bases). CDR3 length equals 16 residues. Between the trimmed V and J ends, which lost 2 bases and 1 base, there was a span of 14 bases. CDR1 SGHAT and CDR2 FQDESV come from the germline V gene (reference sequence). The DNA for the CDR3 is TGTGCCAGCAGCTTAAGGGCAGACAGGACGAACACTGAAGCTTTCTTT. As protein: CASSLRADRTNTEAFF. The variable domain in full, completed from reference TRBV11-1 and TRBJ1-1, reads EAEVAQSPRYKITEKSQAVAFWCDPISGHATLYWYRQILGQGPELLVQFQDESVVDDSQLPKDRFSAERLKGVDSTLKIQPAELGDSAMYLCASSLRADRTNTEAFFGQGTRLTVV.

The J gene is TRBJ1-3, the V gene TRBV5-4, with TRBD1 matching over 7 bases. V lost 4 bases and J lost 1; bases outside the gene matches: 5. The CDR3 runs 15 residues. The germline CDR1 and CDR2 sequences are SGHNT and YYREEE (reference sequence). The CDR3 DNA is TGTGCCAGCAGCCAATCACAGGGGTCTGGAAACACCATATATTTT. Its protein product is CASSQSQGSGNTIYF.

The J gene is TRBJ2-3, the V gene TRBV5-5; D unresolved. The CDR3 runs 14 residues. The germline V gene encodes CDR1 SGHKS and CDR2 YYEKEE (reference sequence). The ends were cut back, 0 bases at V and 2 bases at J, with 7 bases in the middle. The CDR3: CASSLDSFTDTQYF. In DNA, the CDR3 is TGTGCCAGCAGCTTGGACAGTTTCACAGATACGCAGTATTTT. Full variable domain (rest looked up from reference TRBV5-5 and TRBJ2-3): DAGVTQSPTHLIKTRGQQVTLRCSPISGHKSVSWYQQVLGQGPQFIFQYYEKEERGRGNFPDRFSARQFPNYSSELNVNALLLGDSALYLCASSLDSFTDTQYFGPGTRLTVL.

In DNA form, the CDR3 reads TGTGCCAGCAGTGGACAAAGCACTGAAGCTTTCTTT. Translation gives CASSGQSTEAFF. The V call is TRBV6-6, the J call TRBJ1-1; possible D gene TRBD1, 5 bases. The CDR3 spans 12 residues. CDR1 is MNHNY, CDR2 SVGAGI, per germline (reference sequence). The V end lost 5 bases, the J end lost 4 bases, and 8 bases lay between the germline ends.

V usage is TRBV12-3 or TRBV12-4 and J usage is TRBJ2-7; D gene uncertain. The CDR3 is 13 residues long. Trimming cost V 3 bases and J 3 bases, with 9 bases left between them. CDR3 amino acids: CASSFLQYYEQYF. CDR3 nucleotide sequence: TGTGCCAGCAGTTTCTTACAGTACTACGAGCAGTACTTC.

The chain's CDR3 is CASSLEAATTDTQYF. CDR3 DNA sequence: TGTGCCAGCAGCTTAGAGGCGGCTACCACAGATACGCAGTATTTT. The J gene is TRBJ2-3, the V gene TRBV11-3; no clear D gene. The CDR3 spans 15 residues. Trimming removed 0 bases from V and 2 bases from J, with 9 bases in between. Germline V CDR1 and CDR2: SGHNT, YENEEA. The full variable domain, rest sourced from reference TRBV11-3 and TRBJ2-3, is EAGVVQSPRYKIIEKKQPVAFWCNPISGHNTLYWYLQNLGQGPELLIRYENEEAVDDSQLPKDRFSAERLKGVDSTLKIQPAELGDSAVYLCASSLEAATTDTQYFGPGTRLTVL.

This clone was seen a handful of times. The gene calls are TRBV6-6 and TRBJ2-2; possibly TRBD2 for D (5 bases). This CDR3 is built from 12 residues. Germline V gene sequence: CDR1 MNHNY, CDR2 SVGAGI (reference sequence). V was pared by 9 bases and J by 5 bases, with 10 bases between. The CDR3 region is CASGLGTGELFF. The CDR3 nucleotides read TGTGCCAGTGGACTGGGGACCGGGGAGCTGTTTTTT.

This rearrangement joins TRBV2 to TRBJ1-4; 10 bases are shared with TRBD1. CDR3 length: 14 amino acids. J gave up 8 bases and V 8 bases, and 8 bases lay outside the gene matches. The germline CDR1 and CDR2 sequences are SNHLY and FYNNEI. In DNA form, the CDR3 reads TGTGCCAGCTGTTGGACAGGGGGAGAGGAAAAACTGTTTTTT. Translating gives CASCWTGGEEKLFF. Full variable domain (missing parts from reference TRBV2 and TRBJ1-4): EPEVTQTPSHQVTQMGQEVILRCVPISNHLYFYWYRQILGQKVEFLVSFYNNEISEKSEIFDDQFSVERPDGSNFTLKIRSTKLEDSAMYFCASCWTGGEEKLFFGSGTQLSVL.

This chain uses TRBV5-8 with TRBJ2-1; D may be TRBD2 (6 bases). CDR1 and CDR2 from the germline V gene are SGHTS and YDEGEE. The V and J ends lost 1 base and 7 bases respectively, with 15 bases between them. The CDR3 is 15 residues long. Written as DNA, the CDR3 is TGTGCCAGCAGCTTGCTTGGAGGGGTCGGGAATGAGCAGTTCTTC. Protein sequence: CASSLLGGVGNEQFF.

The CDR3 sequence: CASSSRQGQNTGELFF. Written as DNA, the CDR3 is TGTGCCAGCAGCTCAAGACAGGGGCAGAACACCGGGGAGCTGTTTTTT. V and J are TRBV9 and TRBJ2-2, with 8 bases lining up with TRBD1. The CDR3 extends over 16 amino acids. Trimming removed 4 bases from V and 1 base from J; junction bases left unmatched: 6. Looked up from germline, CDR1 is SGDLS and CDR2 is YYNGEE.

The chain employs TRBV6-6 and TRBJ1-1, with D perhaps matching TRBD1 (5 bases). V was cut by 10 bases and J by 0 bases, with 12 bases left in between. The CDR3 is made up of 13 amino acids. Germline V gene data show CDR1 as MNHNY and CDR2 as SVGAGI (reference sequence). The chain's CDR3 is CAIQRQMNTEAFF. The CDR3 nucleotides are TGTGCCATCCAGAGACAGATGAACACTGAAGCTTTCTTT.

This rearrangement joins TRBV19 to TRBJ1-4, with D unresolved. The CDR3 covers 13 residues. Per the germline V gene, CDR1 is LNHDA and CDR2 is SQIVND (reference sequence). V was shortened by 4 bases and J by 8 bases, with 11 bases between the two germline ends. CDR3 sequence (DNA): TGTGCCAGTAGTAGCGGTAAGCGGGAAAAACTGTTTTTT. Its protein product is CASSSGKREKLFF.

This clone showed up just once. The chain recombines TRBV7-9 with TRBJ1-5; D possibly corresponds to TRBD1 (5 bases). Germline CDR1 reads SEHNR; CDR2 reads FQNEAQ (reference sequence). Trimming stripped 2 bases from V and 4 bases from J, with 9 bases between. There are 14 residues in the CDR3. CDR3 residues: CASSLSSGNQPQHF. DNA for the CDR3: TGTGCCAGCAGCTTATCCTCAGGGAATCAGCCCCAGCATTTT.

The chain combines TRBV3-1 (or the pseudogene TRBV3-2) with TRBJ2-3; 7 bases fit TRBD2. There are 15 residues in the CDR3. Trimming removed 5 bases from V and 2 bases from J; junction bases left unmatched: 7. The germline gives CDR1 LGHDT, CDR2 YNNKEL (reference sequence). The CDR3 sequence: CASSSRGGLTDTQYF. CDR3 bases: TGTGCCAGCAGCTCGCGCGGGGGACTCACAGATACGCAGTATTTT.

V and J are TRBV28 and TRBJ2-4; 11 nucleotides line up with TRBD2. The CDR3 runs 20 residues. V dropped 0 bases and J dropped 0; count of bases not matched to a gene: 10. Germline CDR1 and CDR2: MDHEN and SYDVKM. CDR3 sequence (DNA): TGTGCCAGCAGTTTATGGATGGAGACTAGCGGGACTATAGCCAAAAACATTCAGTACTTC. It is translated as CASSLWMETSGTIAKNIQYF.

The rearrangement joins TRBV6-5 to TRBJ1-1, with D perhaps matching TRBD1 (5 bases). The CDR3 has 15 residues. Germline CDR1 MNHEY, CDR2 SVGAGI. V was shortened by 5 bases and J by 6 bases, with 19 bases between the two germline ends. The CDR3, as DNA: TGTGCCAGCAGTACGGAGAGGACAAGGGGCGCTGAAGCTTTCTTT. Its translation is CASSTERTRGAEAFF.

The chain links TRBV6-4 to TRBJ1-5; D is undetermined. The CDR3 consists of 17 residues. Germline CDR1 reads MRHNA; CDR2 reads SNTAGT. Trimming left V 4 bases short and J 2 bases short, with 18 bases between. This CDR3 reads CASSAAKDLNGNQPQHF. DNA of the CDR3: TGTGCCAGCAGTGCCGCTAAAGATCTAAACGGCAATCAGCCCCAGCATTTT.

The gene calls are TRBV7-8 and TRBJ2-3; no clear D gene. CDR1 and CDR2 (germline): SGHVS, FQNEAQ. V was shortened by 1 base and J by 2 bases, with 7 bases between the two germline ends. CDR3 length: 14 residues. CDR3 loop: CASSLVTYTDTQYF. The CDR3 region has the DNA TGTGCCAGCAGCTTAGTCACTTACACAGATACGCAGTATTTT.

The V call is TRBV4-2, the J call TRBJ2-1; D uncertain. CDR3 length: 12 residues. Germline V lookup: CDR1 LGHNA, CDR2 YNFKEQ. The V and J ends lost 0 bases and 15 bases respectively, with 12 bases between them. For the CDR3, the DNA is TGTGCCAGCAGCCAAGAGAACCAATTGCGGTTCTTC. Translation gives CASSQENQLRFF.

The rearrangement joins TRBV7-9 to TRBJ1-1; no reliable D call. Germline lookup yields CDR1 SEHNR and CDR2 FQNEAQ (reference sequence). Trimming took 5 bases from V and 7 from J, leaving 8 bases between them. The CDR3 covers 11 residues. Here the CDR3 DNA reads TGTGCCAGCAGCGGGTCGGGTGAAGCTTTCTTT. Protein: CASSGSGEAFF.

The chain couples TRBV18 to TRBJ1-1; D is ambiguous. This CDR3 region has 12 residues. Germline-derived CDR1 and CDR2 are KGHSH and LQKENI. Trimming pared 6 bases from V and 13 bases from J, leaving 18 bases between. CDR3 nucleotide sequence: TGTGCCAGCTCCGGGAGTAGCCAGAGACTTTTCTTT. It is translated as CASSGSSQRLFF.

The chain links TRBV7-2 to TRBJ2-7; 8 bases align to TRBD2. The length of the CDR3 is 14 residues. The germline CDR1 and CDR2 sequences are SGHTA and FQGNSA. V shed 5 bases and J 4 bases; nucleotides not matched to a gene: 7. CDR3 coding DNA: TGTGCCAGCAGCACAACTAGCGGACTTTACGAGCAGTACTTC. It translates to CASSTTSGLYEQYF. The full variable domain, rest sourced from reference TRBV7-2 and TRBJ2-7, is GAGVSQSPSNKVTEKGKDVELRCDPISGHTALYWYRQSLGQGLEFLIYFQGNSAPDKSGLPSDRFSAERTGGSVSTLTIQRTQQEDSAVYLCASSTTSGLYEQYFGPGTRLTVT.

The chain couples TRBV7-9 to TRBJ2-1, with unresolved D. Germline lookup yields CDR1 SEHNR and CDR2 FQNEAQ (reference sequence). The CDR3 totals 18 residues. V shed 1 base and J shed 2 bases, with 18 bases lying between them. CDR3 residues: CASSLEAPLVPAYNEQFF. For the CDR3, the DNA is TGTGCCAGCAGCTTAGAAGCCCCCCTAGTACCGGCCTACAATGAGCAGTTCTTC.

This clone was counted a single time. V is TRBV9 and J is TRBJ1-5, with 7 positions matching TRBD1. The germline V gene encodes CDR1 SGDLS and CDR2 YYNGEE. There are 14 residues in the CDR3. V was clipped by 3 bases and J by 7 bases; unmatched bases: 7. The CDR3 nucleotides read TGTGCCAGCAGCGACAGGGGTCAAGACCAGCCCCAGCATTTT. Amino acids: CASSDRGQDQPQHF.

The J gene is TRBJ1-4, the V gene TRBV6-5, with TRBD1 identical over 9 bases. The CDR3 is 15 residues long. CDR1 MNHEY and CDR2 SVGAGI come from the germline V gene. Germline trimming cut 0 bases from V and 5 bases from J; bases unmatched to any gene: 1. CDR3 protein: CASSYSGTGNEKLFF. The CDR3 region has the DNA TGTGCCAGCAGTTACTCCGGGACAGGGAATGAAAAACTGTTTTTT.

The V gene is TRBV19, the J gene TRBJ2-5; 11 bases are a match to TRBD2. This CDR3 contains 16 residues. Germline values: CDR1 LNHDA, CDR2 SQIVND (reference sequence). Germline trimming cut 6 bases from V and 5 bases from J; bases unmatched to any gene: 11. CDR3 residues: CASSQGLAGGPETQYF. In nucleotides, the CDR3 is TGTGCCAGTAGCCAGGGGCTAGCGGGGGGCCCGGAGACCCAGTACTTC.